This entry lists 19 T cell receptor beta chains sequenced from one sample in a study of Graves' ophthalmopathy and Graves' hyperthyroidism. Amplification targeted the TCR beta CDR3 regions, with RNA transcripts as the source material. An opening RT-PCR round employed HTBI primers and preceded a second-round multiplex PCR. TCRdb reanalysed the multiplex PCR reads using MiXCR and keeps one entry per CDR3 protein. The data contain tens of thousands of distinct CDR3 sequences, around 50% of them seen just once; the ten biggest clones take up roughly 5%. Sequencing was performed on peripheral blood. These receptors all come from an adult woman with Graves' ophthalmopathy.

The rearrangement links TRBV7-9 to TRBJ1-5; a possible D gene is TRBD1 (6 bases). This CDR3 has 14 amino acids. Looked up from germline, CDR1 is SEHNR and CDR2 is FQNEAQ (reference sequence). The V end lost 1 base, the J end lost 6 bases, and 10 bases lay between the germline ends. CDR3 sequence reads: CASSLEGGGQPQHF. In DNA form, the CDR3 reads TGTGCCAGCAGCTTAGAGGGAGGGGGTCAGCCCCAGCATTTT.

The chain couples TRBV29-1 to TRBJ2-5, with D tentatively TRBD2 (5 bases). Trimming took off 6 bases at V and 5 bases at J, with 13 bases between the two ends. CDR3 length: 12 residues. CDR1 and CDR2 (germline): SQVTM, ANQGSEA. The CDR3 DNA reads TGCAGCGTGAGGGAGATGCCGGAGACCCAGTACTTC. Protein: CSVREMPETQYF.

To note about this clonotype: One junction end disagrees with the germline gene, perhaps due to a read error. The V call is TRBV28, the J call TRBJ2-2; 9 nucleotides align to TRBD1. Germline V gene lookup returns CDR1 MDHEN and CDR2 SYDVKM. The CDR3 runs to 15 residues. The CDR3: CASSTGTGNTGELIF. In DNA form, the CDR3 reads TGTGCCAGCAGCACCGGGACAGGGAACACCGGGGAGCTGATTTTT.

Turning to this clonotype: At one of its ends the junction is not consistent with the germline gene, which may arise from a read error. CDR3 sequence reads: CVSKETATNEKLFF. DNA for the CDR3: TGTGTCAGCAAGGAGACAGCAACTAATGAAAAACTGTTTTTT. The V gene is TRBV11-1, the J gene TRBJ1-4; D is perhaps TRBD1 (5 bases). CDR3 length: 14 amino acids. Looked up from germline, CDR1 is SGHAT and CDR2 is FQDESV (reference sequence).

V and J are TRBV10-2 and TRBJ2-1; no firm D call. The germline CDR1 and CDR2 sequences are WSHSY and SAAADI. V lost 7 bases and J 7 bases, leaving 17 bases between the germline ends. The CDR3 spans 14 residues. The CDR3 here is CASTPGRANNEQFF. The CDR3 DNA reads as TGCGCCAGCACCCCGGGCCGAGCAAATAATGAGCAGTTCTTC.

CDR3 nucleotide sequence: TGCAGTGCTAGAGATGAGGGCGGGGGAGATACGCAGTATTTT. Translating gives CSARDEGGGDTQYF. V is TRBV20-1 and J is TRBJ2-3; the match to TRBD2 covers 7 bases. V shed 0 bases and J 5 bases; nucleotides not matched to a gene: 5. This CDR3 has 14 amino acids. Germline V CDR1 and CDR2: DFQATT, SNEGSKA (reference sequence).

Sample share makes this clonotype medium-sized. The chain couples TRBV15 to TRBJ1-2; D ambiguous. Trimming pared 0 bases from V and 7 bases from J, leaving 15 bases between. The CDR3 runs to 15 residues. Germline V gene sequence: CDR1 LNHNV, CDR2 YYDKDF (reference sequence). CDR3 nucleotide sequence: TGTGCCACCAGCAGAGATAGGTCGCAGGCAGGTGGCTACACCTTC. Residues: CATSRDRSQAGGYTF.

The table lists this clonotype with many counts. This is likely a read error, given that the CDR3 carries no conserved phenylalanine or tryptophan at its end. The gene calls are TRBV24-1 and TRBJ2-3, with D unclear. The CDR3 totals 16 residues. Per the germline V gene, CDR1 is KGHDR and CDR2 is SFDVKD. Trimming pared 2 bases from V and 5 bases from J, leaving 16 bases between. CDR3 sequence reads: CATSDSYAGAKDTQYL. CDR3 DNA: TGTGCCACCAGTGATTCGTACGCAGGTGCTAAAGATACGCAGTATTTG.

By frequency in the sample, this clonotype is medium-sized. The chain uses TRBV7-2 and TRBJ1-5, with D unclear. The V gene lost 1 base and the J gene lost 7 bases, with 5 bases spanning the gap. Per the germline V gene, CDR1 is SGHTA and CDR2 is FQGNSA. The CDR3 totals 12 residues. DNA of the CDR3: TGTGCCAGCAGCTTAGACATCCAGCCCCAGCATTTT. Translating gives CASSLDIQPQHF.

J is TRBJ2-7 and V is TRBV5-4; 9 bases map to TRBD1. Germline trimming cut 5 bases from V and 6 bases from J; bases unmatched to any gene: 3. The germline gives CDR1 SGHNT, CDR2 YYREEE (reference sequence). This CDR3 is 12 amino acids long. The CDR3, as DNA: TGTGCCAGCAGTTTACAGGGGGCCGAGCAGTACTTC. This translates into CASSLQGAEQYF.

Worth noting for this clonotype: This could be a read error, since a much larger clone is one nucleotide away. V usage is TRBV6-1 and J usage is TRBJ1-3; the D gene is possibly TRBD1 (5 bases). The CDR3 is 16 amino acids. In germline, CDR1 is MNHNS, CDR2 SASEGT. The chain's CDR3 is CASSELRGLSENTIYF. The CDR3 DNA reads TGTGCCAGCAGTGAATTAAGGGGCCTCTCTGAAAACACCATATATTTT.

The chain uses TRBV14 and TRBJ1-5; D call uncertain. The CDR3 spans 13 residues. The germline V and J ends were trimmed by 3 bases and 7 bases, with 10 bases remaining between them. Germline V gene sequence: CDR1 SGHDN, CDR2 FVKESK. The chain's CDR3 is CASSQTDEQPQHF. The CDR3 DNA reads TGTGCCAGCAGCCAGACGGACGAGCAGCCCCAGCATTTT.

This clonotype was seen more than once but under ten times. The chain carries TRBV20-1 and TRBJ2-3; 10 positions agree with TRBD2. V trimming: 4 bases; J trimming: 6 bases; junction bases outside the gene matches: 10. The CDR3 spans 15 residues. The germline V gene encodes CDR1 DFQATT and CDR2 SNEGSKA (reference sequence). This CDR3 is CSAKIAGGRGDTQYF. The CDR3 DNA sequence: TGCAGTGCTAAAATAGCGGGAGGCCGAGGGGATACGCAGTATTTT.

By sample fraction, this clonotype is medium-sized. The chain has TRBV7-6 and TRBJ2-3, with D perhaps matching TRBD1 or TRBD2 (5 bases each). CDR1 SGHVS and CDR2 FNYEAQ come from the germline V gene. V was shortened by 0 bases and J by 5 bases, with 9 bases between the two germline ends. This CDR3 has 14 residues. CDR3 sequence (DNA): TGTGCCAGCAGCTTAGCGGTGGGGGAAGATACGCAGTATTTT. It codes for CASSLAVGEDTQYF.

The V call is TRBV9, the J call TRBJ2-4; perhaps TRBD2 as D (6 bases). The CDR3 spans 15 residues. From germline, CDR1 is SGDLS and CDR2 YYNGEE. V was pared by 5 bases and J by 0 bases, with 12 bases between. As DNA, the CDR3 is TGTGCCAGCAGGGGCGAGGGACTAGCCAAAAACATTCAGTACTTC. It encodes CASRGEGLAKNIQYF.

CDR3 in DNA: TGTGCCAGCAGTCCCAGGACAGGAGCTTTCTTT. This gives the protein CASSPRTGAFF. V is TRBV6-6 and J is TRBJ1-1, with TRBD1 matching over 7 bases. The germline CDR1 and CDR2 sequences are MNHNY and SVGAGI (reference sequence). Losses at the gene ends were 5 bases for V and 10 bases for J; bases not matched to a gene: 4. The CDR3 consists of 11 residues.

The chain couples TRBV19 to TRBJ2-6, with TRBD2 matching 11 bases. CDR1 and CDR2 from the germline V gene are LNHDA and SQIVND (reference sequence). This CDR3 contains 18 residues. The ends lost 5 bases at V and 4 bases at J; junction bases unmatched: 10. The CDR3 loop reads CASSSRSGRVTGANVLTF. DNA of the CDR3: TGTGCCAGTAGTTCCCGTAGCGGGAGGGTAACCGGGGCCAACGTCCTGACTTTC.

The chain combines TRBV5-6 with TRBJ2-1; the D gene is possibly TRBD1 (6 bases). The length of the CDR3 is 12 residues. V gave up 5 bases and J gave up 9 bases, with 12 bases separating them. Germline lookup yields CDR1 SGHDT and CDR2 YYEEEE. The CDR3, as DNA: TGTGCCAGCAGACACAGGGTGGCTGAGCAGTTCTTC. Residues: CASRHRVAEQFF.

With respect to this clonotype: Possible read error: a much larger clone is one base away. This chain connects TRBV27 to TRBJ2-3; no reliable D call. V was clipped by 5 bases and J by 3 bases, with 12 bases between them. Germline lookup yields CDR1 MNHEY and CDR2 SMNVEV (reference sequence). This CDR3 spans 14 amino acids. The DNA of the CDR3 is TGTGCCAGCAGTCGCTACAGCCGTACAGATACGCAGTATTTT. Translated: CASSRYSRTDTQYF.